The clone carrying this TCR beta chain was found many times. The antigen is unknown. This sample is drawn from a study of T-cell reconstitution after alpha-beta-depleted transplantation in children. Unique molecular identifiers were incorporated during preparation of the TCRbeta library. TCRdb used MiXCR to reprocess the PCR reads, holding one entry per CDR3 protein. This sample has 100,000 or so distinct CDR3 sequences, with 6% found just once. Points from the study as a whole: Newly produced T cells mostly accounted for T-cell counts and diversity one year post-transplant. Recipient T cells and thymic progenitors that survived were the source of the high TCRbeta diversity seen at day 60 in some patients. In patients about two months after transplant, alpha-beta T cells reportedly arose from several hundred expanded graft clones.

V was pared by 0 bases and J by 11 bases, with 11 bases between. From germline, CDR1 is DFQATT and CDR2 SNEGSKA (reference sequence). The CDR3 is made up of 12 amino acids. This specimen was PBMCs, mostly from graft donor cells, taken 60 days after TCRalphabeta/CD19-depleted stem cell transplant. V and J are TRBV20-1 and TRBJ2-1; D unresolved. This sequence originates from a female patient under 10 years old who had a stem cell transplant for Fanconi anemia, so the T cells may come from the graft donor. CDR3 amino acids: CSARDPRIKQFF. In DNA, the CDR3 is TGCAGTGCTAGAGACCCTAGGATTAAGCAGTTCTTC.